This T cell receptor (beta chain) was captured by sequencing in a study of cytomegalovirus exposure and HLA in healthy donors. The study ran its PCR with 60 Vbeta and 13 Jbeta primers. Profiling relied on immunoSEQ multiplex PCR, and the TCRdb table lists in-frame clones only, not all of them. This sample yields around 230,000 clones, of which about 80% are seen a single time; approximately 6% belongs to the top ten. The germline V gene encodes CDR1 SEHNR and CDR2 FQNEAQ (reference sequence). This CDR3 contains 16 residues. After removal of 3 bases from V and 1 base from J, the junction contained 4 bases not matched to a gene.

The sequence came from a man in his forties in good health and CMV-seropositive. The chain joins TRBV7-9 to TRBJ2-1, with 9 bases fitting TRBD1. The sample comprised PBMCs. The CDR3 bases are TGTGCCAGCAGCTTCGAACAGGGGGCGTCCTACAATGAGCAGTTCTTC. Protein product: CASSFEQGASYNEQFF.